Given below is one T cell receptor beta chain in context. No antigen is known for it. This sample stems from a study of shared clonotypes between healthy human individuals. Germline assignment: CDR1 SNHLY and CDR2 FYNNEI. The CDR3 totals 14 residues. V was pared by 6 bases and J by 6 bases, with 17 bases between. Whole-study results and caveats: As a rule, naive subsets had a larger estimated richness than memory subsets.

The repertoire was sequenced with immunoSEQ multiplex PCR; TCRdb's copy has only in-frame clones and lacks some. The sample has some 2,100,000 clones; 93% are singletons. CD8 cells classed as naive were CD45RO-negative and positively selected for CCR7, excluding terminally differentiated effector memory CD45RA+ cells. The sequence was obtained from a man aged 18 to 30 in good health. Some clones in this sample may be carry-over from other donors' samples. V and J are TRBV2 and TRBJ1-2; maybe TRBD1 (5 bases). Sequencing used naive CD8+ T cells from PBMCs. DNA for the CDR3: TGTGCCAGCAGAGGCCCCGACAGCCCCCATGGCTACACCTTC. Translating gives CASRGPDSPHGYTF.